The 25 T cell receptor beta chains given below trace back to one sample, sequenced in a study of shared clonotypes between healthy human individuals (dated by TCRdb to 2020 to 2021). Library generation was performed with the immunoSEQ multiplex PCR assay. The source is immuneACCESS, and TCRdb retained only in-frame sequences with V and J called. Part of the clones is not carried over; for the studies checked, unresolved V genes explain less than half of this, and the remainder is unexplained. The sample includes about half a million clones, with around 77% observed a single time. Of the sample, about 12% falls within the top ten clones. The material sequenced was PBMCs. These receptors were collected from a woman aged 40-49 years in good health. Some clones in this sample may be carry-over from other donors' samples.

The chain recombines TRBV30 with TRBJ2-7; 8 nucleotides line up with TRBD2. The CDR3 spans 16 residues. Germline CDR1 reads GTSNPN; CDR2 reads SVGIG (reference sequence). Losses at the gene ends were 0 bases for V and 2 bases for J; bases not matched to a gene: 9. The CDR3 reads CAWSVLVAGGTYEQYF. The CDR3 region has the DNA TGTGCCTGGAGTGTACTGGTTGCGGGGGGCACCTACGAGCAGTACTTC.

The chain carries TRBV6-1 and TRBJ2-7; 15 nucleotides align to TRBD2. Per the germline V gene, CDR1 is MNHNS and CDR2 is SASEGT. V was clipped by 5 bases and J by 9 bases; unmatched bases: 8. This CDR3 spans 15 amino acids. This CDR3 is CASSPPGLAGGGQYF. CDR3 in DNA: TGTGCCAGCAGTCCCCCGGGACTAGCGGGAGGCGGGCAGTACTTC.

About this clone: This likely reflects a read error, since a far larger clone is one base away. The same CDR3 is also encoded by other DNA sequences in this sample. V usage is TRBV5-6 and J usage is TRBJ1-2, with 10 bases matching TRBD1. The germline gives CDR1 SGHDT, CDR2 YYEEEE. This CDR3 is built from 15 residues. Trimming cost V 4 bases and J 6 bases; bases outside gene matches: 9. CDR3 DNA sequence: TGTGCCAGCAGCCTGGTGACAGGGACAGGGGATGGCTACACCTTC. This sequence encodes CASSLVTGTGDGYTF. Drawing the rest from reference TRBV5-6 and TRBJ1-2, the complete variable domain is DAGVTQSPTHLIKTRGQQVTLRCSPKSGHDTVSWYQQALGQGPQFIFQYYEEEERQRGNFPDRFSGHQFPNYSSELNVNALLLGDSALYLCASSLVTGTGDGYTFGSGTRLTVV.

This sequence joins TRBV4-1 and TRBJ2-1, with 11 bases that match TRBD2. The CDR3 consists of 17 residues. In germline, CDR1 is MGHRA, CDR2 YSYEKL. V shed 3 bases and J 4 bases; nucleotides not matched to a gene: 8. This chain's CDR3 is CASSHPTRLAGYNEQFF. In nucleotides, the CDR3 is TGCGCCAGCAGCCACCCAACCAGACTAGCGGGGTACAATGAGCAGTTCTTC.

The chain combines TRBV30 with TRBJ1-1; 8 bases match TRBD1. Trimming took 4 bases from V and 5 from J; bases not matched to a gene: 0. Germline assignment: CDR1 GTSNPN and CDR2 SVGIG (reference sequence). This CDR3 spans 11 amino acids. In DNA form, the CDR3 reads TGTGCCTGGAACAGGGGGACTGAAGCTTTCTTT. It is translated as CAWNRGTEAFF.

This chain links TRBV7-9 with TRBJ1-1; D ambiguous. CDR3 length: 12 amino acids. Trimming pared 3 bases from V and 6 bases from J, leaving 8 bases between. Germline values: CDR1 SEHNR, CDR2 FQNEAQ (reference sequence). The CDR3 region has the DNA TGTGCCAGCAGCTTCACGGGTTCTGAAGCTTTCTTT. This encodes CASSFTGSEAFF.

The sample holds a few counts of this clone. The rearrangement uses TRBV18 and TRBJ2-5; 11 bases fit TRBD2. CDR1 and CDR2 (germline): KGHSH, LQKENI. Trimming removed 3 bases from V and 2 bases from J; junction bases left unmatched: 14. The CDR3 totals 19 residues. The CDR3 DNA sequence: TGTGCCAGCTCACCCCAGACAACTAGCGGGGGTGGTTCACAAGAGACCCAGTACTTC. It yields the protein CASSPQTTSGGGSQETQYF.

This clone was observed a single time. The rearrangement uses TRBV30 and TRBJ2-2; 11 bases line up with TRBD1. Germline values: CDR1 GTSNPN, CDR2 SVGIG (reference sequence). Losses at the gene ends were 1 base for V and 4 bases for J; bases not matched to a gene: 2. The CDR3 extends over 15 amino acids. The DNA of the CDR3 is TGTGCCTGGAGTGGGGGACAGGGGGTCACCGGGGAGCTGTTTTTT. This encodes CAWSGGQGVTGELFF. The whole variable domain, remainder taken from reference TRBV30 and TRBJ2-2, is SQTIHQWPATLVQPVGSPLSLECTVEGTSNPNLYWYRQAAGRGLQLLFYSVGIGQISSEVPQNLSASRPQDRQFILSSKKLLLSDSGFYLCAWSGGQGVTGELFFGEGSRLTVL.

CDR3: CASSFTTRRNEQFF. The CDR3, as DNA: TGCGCCAGCAGCTTTACCACGCGCCGGAATGAGCAGTTCTTC. This chain uses TRBV5-1 with TRBJ2-1; the D is unclear. Germline values: CDR1 SGHRS, CDR2 YFSETQ. V gave up 2 bases and J gave up 7 bases, with 13 bases separating them. The CDR3 runs 14 residues.

V usage is TRBV28 and J usage is TRBJ1-1, with D unclear. V shed 3 bases and J shed 0 bases, with 8 bases lying between them. The CDR3 runs to 14 residues. The V gene's germline CDR1 is MDHEN and CDR2 SYDVKM. In nucleotides, the CDR3 is TGTGCCAGCAGTTTTCTCAGCATGAACACTGAAGCTTTCTTT. Protein product: CASSFLSMNTEAFF. Looking up the rest from reference TRBV28 and TRBJ1-1 gives the full variable domain: DVKVTQSSRYLVKRTGEKVFLECVQDMDHENMFWYRQDPGLGLRLIYFSYDVKMKEKGDIPEGYSVSREKKERFSLILESASTNQTSMYLCASSFLSMNTEAFFGQGTRLTVV.

The rearrangement joins TRBV4-3 to TRBJ1-1; TRBD1 aligns across 9 bases. V trimming: 5 bases; J trimming: 6 bases; junction bases outside the gene matches: 10. This CDR3 has 15 residues. Germline V CDR1 and CDR2: LGHNA, YSLEER. The CDR3 nucleotides are TGCGCCAGCAGCAGGGACAGGGATTCGTCGTCTGAAGCTTTCTTT. Its protein is CASSRDRDSSSEAFF.

The chain employs TRBV19 and TRBJ2-5; D not certain. Germline CDR1 and CDR2: LNHDA and SQIVND (reference sequence). The CDR3 runs 14 residues. Deletions cut 8 bases from V and 1 base from J, with 14 bases between. CDR3 protein: CASGPPAPQETQYF. In DNA, the CDR3 is TGTGCCAGTGGCCCCCCAGCACCCCAAGAGACCCAGTACTTC.

In regard to this clone: Mismatch with germline at one junction end may stem from a read error. The chain has TRBV15 and TRBJ1-5; D unclear. The CDR3 extends over 15 amino acids. Germline CDR1 reads LNHNV; CDR2 reads YYDKDF (reference sequence). The CDR3 spells CATSRGGVSSQPQHF. The CDR3 nucleotides are TGTGCCACCAGCAGAGGTGGTGTCAGCAGTCAGCCCCAGCATTTT.

The rearrangement links TRBV4-3 to TRBJ1-4, with D maybe TRBD1 (5 bases). Germline V lookup: CDR1 LGHNA, CDR2 YSLEER. The V end lost 1 base, the J end lost 2 bases, and 11 bases lay between the germline ends. The CDR3 is made up of 16 amino acids. CDR3 in amino acids: CASSQGQGGTNEKLFF. The CDR3 DNA is TGCGCCAGCAGCCAAGGTCAGGGTGGTACTAATGAAAAACTGTTTTTT.

The J gene is TRBJ2-3, the V gene TRBV2; weak D call: TRBD1 (5 bases). Trimming pared 5 bases from V and 1 base from J, leaving 7 bases between. The CDR3 runs to 13 residues. Germline CDR1 is SNHLY and CDR2 is FYNNEI. In nucleotides, the CDR3 is TGTGCCAGCAGTCTACAGGGCACAGATACGCAGTATTTT. Translation gives CASSLQGTDTQYF.

In the case of this clone: Being one base from a much bigger clone, this may be a read error. The rearrangement joins TRBV18 to TRBJ2-7, with 7 bases identical to TRBD1. Germline V gene sequence: CDR1 KGHSH, CDR2 LQKENI. J lost 6 bases, V lost 0 bases, and 5 bases had no gene match. The CDR3 covers 14 residues. The CDR3 DNA sequence: TGTGCCAGCTCACCACCGGTGGGACAGTGCGAGCAGTACTTC. This sequence encodes CASSPPVGQCEQYF.

V is TRBV30 and J is TRBJ1-2; D is perhaps TRBD1 (5 bases). V was trimmed by 2 bases and J by 8 bases, leaving 24 bases between them. CDR3 size: 16 residues. The germline gives CDR1 GTSNPN, CDR2 SVGIG (reference sequence). The CDR3 sequence: CAWSRAFRQSPNGYTF. In DNA, the CDR3 is TGTGCCTGGAGTCGGGCATTTAGACAGTCTCCGAACGGCTACACCTTC.

The chain employs TRBV4-2 and TRBJ2-4, with 11 bases aligning to TRBD2. Germline V gene sequence: CDR1 LGHNA, CDR2 YNFKEQ. The CDR3 sequence is 19 residues long. The J segment lost 0 bases and the V segment lost 4 bases, leaving 11 bases of the junction unmatched. The CDR3 region is CASSPLAGGQKVAKNIQYF. The CDR3 coding sequence is TGTGCCAGCAGCCCCCTAGCGGGAGGTCAAAAGGTAGCCAAAAACATTCAGTACTTC.

V is TRBV6-6 and J is TRBJ2-2, with D perhaps matching TRBD2 (6 bases). Germline assignment: CDR1 MNHNY and CDR2 SVGAGI (reference sequence). The V end lost 7 bases, the J end lost 1 base, and 10 bases lay between the germline ends. CDR3 length: 14 amino acids. CDR3 nucleotide sequence: TGTGCCAGCATAGCGGAGAAGAACACCGGGGAGCTGTTTTTT. Translating gives CASIAEKNTGELFF.

V and J are TRBV18 and TRBJ2-3, with 8 nucleotides matching TRBD2. V dropped 4 bases and J dropped 2; count of bases not matched to a gene: 2. CDR1 is KGHSH, CDR2 LQKENI, per germline. The CDR3 is 14 residues long. The CDR3 DNA follows: TGTGCCAGCTCACGTAGCGGGAACACAGATACGCAGTATTTT. It specifies CASSRSGNTDTQYF.

The chain employs TRBV7-9 and TRBJ2-1; 9 positions agree with TRBD2. The J segment lost 7 bases and the V segment lost 2 bases, leaving 9 bases of the junction unmatched. Germline V CDR1 and CDR2: SEHNR, FQNEAQ (reference sequence). This CDR3 contains 16 residues. CDR3 in DNA: TGTGCCAGCAGCTTAATTAGCGGGAGAGATTTGAATGAGCAGTTCTTC. It yields the protein CASSLISGRDLNEQFF.

This clone was seen a handful of times. The chain has TRBV2 and TRBJ2-7; D possibly corresponds to TRBD1 (6 bases). The CDR3 contains 12 residues. Germline CDR1 SNHLY, CDR2 FYNNEI. The V gene lost 6 bases and the J gene lost 5 bases, with 11 bases spanning the gap. The CDR3 bases are TGTGCCAGCAGGAGGGACAACGACGAGCAGTACTTC. This translates into CASRRDNDEQYF.

In this sample, this clone turned up a few times. The rearrangement links TRBV29-1 to TRBJ2-6, with D perhaps TRBD1 (6 bases). Germline CDR1 is SQVTM and CDR2 is ANQGSEA. V was cut by 5 bases and J by 2 bases, with 10 bases left in between. The length of the CDR3 is 14 residues. The CDR3 DNA is TGCAGCGTTCTAAAGGGGGCTGGGGCCAACGTCCTGACTTTC. It codes for CSVLKGAGANVLTF.

The chain links TRBV29-1 to TRBJ2-7, with a weak D call TRBD2 (7 bases). The CDR3 covers 13 residues. V dropped 7 bases and J dropped 0 bases, with 13 bases sitting between them. CDR1 and CDR2 from the germline V gene are SQVTM and ANQGSEA. CDR3 protein: CSAEGGGSYEQYF. CDR3 sequence (DNA): TGCAGCGCCGAGGGGGGGGGCTCCTACGAGCAGTACTTC.

Written as DNA, the CDR3 is TGTGCCAGCAGCTTGGCCAATGGTATTCAGTACTTC. Translated, it gives CASSLANGIQYF. This chain joins TRBV5-4 and TRBJ2-4; no reliable D call. Germline V lookup: CDR1 SGHNT, CDR2 YYREEE (reference sequence). V shed 0 bases and J shed 10 bases, with 8 bases lying between them. CDR3 size: 12 residues.